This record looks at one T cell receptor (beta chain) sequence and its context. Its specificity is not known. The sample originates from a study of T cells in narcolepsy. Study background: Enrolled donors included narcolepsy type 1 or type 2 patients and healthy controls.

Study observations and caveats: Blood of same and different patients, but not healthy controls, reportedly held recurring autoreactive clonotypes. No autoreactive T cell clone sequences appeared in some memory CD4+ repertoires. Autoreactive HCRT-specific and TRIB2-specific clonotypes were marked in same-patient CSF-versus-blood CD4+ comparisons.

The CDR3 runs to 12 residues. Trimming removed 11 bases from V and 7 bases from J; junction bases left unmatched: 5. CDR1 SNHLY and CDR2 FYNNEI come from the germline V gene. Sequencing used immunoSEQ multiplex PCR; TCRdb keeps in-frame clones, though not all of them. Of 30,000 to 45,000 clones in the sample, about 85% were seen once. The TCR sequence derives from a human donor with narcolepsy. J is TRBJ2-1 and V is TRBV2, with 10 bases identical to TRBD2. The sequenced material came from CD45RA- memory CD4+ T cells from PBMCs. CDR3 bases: TGTGCCTCATTAGCGGGGGGAAATGAGCAGTTCTTC. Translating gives CASLAGGNEQFF.